One sample yielded the 24 T cell receptor beta chains listed below, sequenced in a study of blood T cell repertoires in COVID-19. Sequencing used immunoSEQ multiplex PCR; TCRdb keeps in-frame clones, though not all of them. This table has 310,000 or so clones, roughly 90% appearing once. The sequenced sample was peripheral blood. The receptor source for this set is a woman aged 30 to 39 with COVID-19, enrolled during active disease.

The chain is built from TRBV28 and TRBJ1-5; 10 positions agree with TRBD1. Per the germline V gene, CDR1 is MDHEN and CDR2 is SYDVKM. The V gene end was trimmed by 8 bases and the J gene end by 2 bases; junction bases not matched to a gene: 18. The CDR3 totals 19 residues. CDR3 region: CASRTGTGVPSTGNQPQHF. For the CDR3, the DNA is TGTGCCAGCCGGACCGGGACAGGGGTTCCCTCGACAGGCAATCAGCCCCAGCATTTT.

This chain joins TRBV5-1 and TRBJ1-2, with D maybe TRBD1 (5 bases). The CDR3 is made up of 14 amino acids. V was clipped by 2 bases and J by 4 bases, with 12 bases between them. The germline V gene encodes CDR1 SGHRS and CDR2 YFSETQ. The DNA for the CDR3 is TGCGCCAGCAGCTTAGGAGGGGAGGCCTATGGCTACACCTTC. It codes for CASSLGGEAYGYTF.

The chain is built from TRBV6-5 and TRBJ2-7; D remains unclear. V was pared by 4 bases and J by 0 bases, with 13 bases between. The CDR3 is 15 residues long. Per the germline V gene, CDR1 is MNHEY and CDR2 is SVGAGI. CDR3: CASSSDPRLSYEQYF. DNA for the CDR3: TGTGCCAGCAGTTCCGACCCTCGACTCTCCTACGAGCAGTACTTC.

This clone was observed once. The rearrangement uses TRBV7-8 and TRBJ2-3; TRBD2 aligns across 7 bases. This CDR3 is 15 amino acids long. CDR1 is SGHVS, CDR2 FQNEAQ, per germline. The V gene end was trimmed by 6 bases and the J gene end by 0 bases; junction bases not matched to a gene: 6. CDR3 amino acids: CASRPLALSTDTQYF. The DNA for the CDR3 is TGTGCCAGCAGACCACTAGCGCTTAGCACAGATACGCAGTATTTT.

The chain joins TRBV30 to TRBJ1-2; 10 nucleotides agree with TRBD1. In germline, CDR1 is GTSNPN, CDR2 SVGIG (reference sequence). The CDR3 totals 13 residues. The V segment lost 1 base and the J segment 4 bases; nucleotides outside the gene matches: 0. The CDR3 bases are TGTGCCTGGAGTGGGACAGGGGGCTATGGCTACACCTTC. Translated: CAWSGTGGYGYTF.

The V and J genes are TRBV5-1 and TRBJ1-1, with 9 bases lining up with TRBD1. The CDR3 covers 15 residues. The trim removed 3 bases at V and 0 bases at J, leaving 3 bases unmatched. Germline CDR1 and CDR2: SGHRS and YFSETQ. DNA of the CDR3: TGCGCCAGCAGCTCCGGGACAGGGATGAACACTGAAGCTTTCTTT. Translation gives CASSSGTGMNTEAFF.

The V and J genes are TRBV7-6 and TRBJ2-7, with 9 bases identical to TRBD2. With V trimmed by 4 bases and J by 0 bases, 1 base remained unmatched. CDR3 size: 14 residues. CDR1 is SGHVS, CDR2 FNYEAQ, per germline. CDR3 sequence reads: CASSSTSGSYEQYF. CDR3 nucleotides: TGTGCCAGCAGCTCGACTAGCGGCTCCTACGAGCAGTACTTC.

The chain is built from TRBV29-1 and TRBJ1-6; D ambiguous. This CDR3 has 13 amino acids. The germline V gene has CDR1 SQVTM and CDR2 ANQGSEA. Between the trimmed V and J ends, which lost 4 bases and 0 bases, there was a span of 4 bases. CDR3 sequence (DNA): TGCAGCGTTGGTAGCTCCTATAATTCACCCCTCCACTTT. This codes for CSVGSSYNSPLHF. Looking up the rest from reference TRBV29-1 and TRBJ1-6 gives the full variable domain: SAVISQKPSRDICQRGTSLTIQCQVDSQVTMMFWYRQQPGQSLTLIATANQGSEATYESGFVIDKFPISRPNLTFSTLTVSNMSPEDSSIYLCSVGSSYNSPLHFGNGTRLTVT.

The chain recombines TRBV7-6 with TRBJ2-5; D is undetermined. Germline-derived CDR1 and CDR2 are SGHVS and FNYEAQ. CDR3 length: 14 residues. Trimming took off 0 bases at V and 5 bases at J, with 10 bases between the two ends. The CDR3 bases are TGTGCCAGCAGCTTAGCGACGGGTGGGGAGACCCAGTACTTC. Translated, it gives CASSLATGGETQYF.

This clone came up once. V and J are TRBV7-3 and TRBJ2-1, with TRBD2 matching 9 bases. Germline loops: CDR1 SGHTA, CDR2 FQGTGA. This CDR3 has 15 residues. Trimming took 4 bases from V and 7 from J; bases not matched to a gene: 8. Here the CDR3 DNA reads TGTGCCAGCAGCTCCCAGGGACTAGCTGTAAATGAGCAGTTCTTC. Translated: CASSSQGLAVNEQFF.

The chain employs TRBV5-4 and TRBJ2-5; 8 bases fit TRBD2. The germline CDR1 and CDR2 sequences are SGHNT and YYREEE (reference sequence). Germline trimming cut 3 bases from V and 5 bases from J; bases unmatched to any gene: 3. The length of the CDR3 is 13 residues. The CDR3 sequence: CASSSTSAETQYF. The CDR3 DNA follows: TGTGCCAGCAGCTCGACTAGCGCGGAGACCCAGTACTTC.

This chain uses TRBV10-2 with TRBJ1-5; TRBD1 is a possible D gene (5 bases). Germline V gene lookup returns CDR1 WSHSY and CDR2 SAAADI. V lost 6 bases, J lost 1 base, and 7 bases lay in between. The CDR3 is made up of 13 amino acids. The CDR3, as DNA: TGCGCCAGCAGCGGGGGGAGCAATCAGCCCCAGCATTTT. It specifies CASSGGSNQPQHF.

V gene TRBV28 combines with J gene TRBJ1-5; 10 bases are shared with TRBD1. This CDR3 is built from 15 residues. Trimming took 6 bases from V and 5 from J; bases not matched to a gene: 7. Germline CDR1 is MDHEN and CDR2 is SYDVKM. The CDR3 bases are TGTGCCAGCAGCACAACGGGACAGGGGTATCAGCCCCAGCATTTT. Translation gives CASSTTGQGYQPQHF.

The chain carries TRBV7-2 and TRBJ2-2; maybe TRBD2 (7 bases). Germline V gene sequence: CDR1 SGHTA, CDR2 FQGNSA. The length of the CDR3 is 19 residues. V lost 3 bases, J lost 2 bases, and 22 bases lay in between. CDR3 sequence: CASSFVGGGLAGNTGELFF. The CDR3 DNA reads TGTGCCAGCAGCTTTGTCGGCGGGGGCCTGGCGGGAAACACCGGGGAGCTGTTTTTT.

The chain links TRBV27 to TRBJ2-1; 7 bases match TRBD1. V lost 6 bases, J lost 2 bases, and 7 bases stayed unmatched. CDR1 is MNHEY and CDR2 is SMNVEV in the germline V gene (reference sequence). CDR3 length: 15 residues. CDR3 residues: CASRTGLGPYNEQFF. Written as DNA, the CDR3 is TGTGCCAGCAGGACAGGGTTGGGGCCCTACAATGAGCAGTTCTTC.

The chain has TRBV2 and TRBJ2-7; D remains unclear. The CDR3 length is 14 residues. The germline V and J ends were trimmed by 3 bases and 3 bases, with 12 bases remaining between them. Germline CDR1 and CDR2: SNHLY and FYNNEI. The CDR3 region has the DNA TGTGCCAGCAGTGAGTACACCGAAGACTACGAGCAGTACTTC. Translated, it gives CASSEYTEDYEQYF.

The chain combines TRBV7-8 with TRBJ2-1, with 7 bases aligning to TRBD2. This CDR3 contains 16 residues. The ends lost 1 base at V and 0 bases at J; junction bases unmatched: 3. Germline CDR1 SGHVS, CDR2 FQNEAQ. The CDR3, as DNA: TGTGCCAGCAGCTTAGGGTCTAGCGGCTCCTACAATGAGCAGTTCTTC. This sequence encodes CASSLGSSGSYNEQFF.

The count of this clone is one. The chain uses TRBV7-9 and TRBJ1-5, with TRBD1 as a possible D gene (6 bases). Trimming removed 5 bases from V and 4 bases from J, with 15 bases in between. CDR3 length: 15 amino acids. Germline values: CDR1 SEHNR, CDR2 FQNEAQ (reference sequence). CDR3 region: CASSPVGQGNQPQHF. The CDR3 DNA follows: TGTGCCAGCAGCCCCGTTGGCCAGGGGAATCAGCCCCAGCATTTT.

This chain joins TRBV7-9 and TRBJ2-1; 8 bases align to TRBD2. The ends lost 1 base at V and 2 bases at J; junction bases unmatched: 4. The CDR3 runs 16 residues. The germline V gene encodes CDR1 SEHNR and CDR2 FQNEAQ (reference sequence). CDR3 sequence: CASSLGGGRPYNEQFF. The CDR3 DNA is TGTGCCAGCAGCTTAGGCGGCGGGAGGCCCTACAATGAGCAGTTCTTC.

The rearrangement joins TRBV28 to TRBJ1-2; 9 nucleotides align to TRBD1. CDR3 length equals 13 residues. Losses at the gene ends were 7 bases for V and 7 bases for J; bases not matched to a gene: 7. Germline V gene sequence: CDR1 MDHEN, CDR2 SYDVKM. The CDR3 spells CASNNRGPGGYTF. CDR3 nucleotide sequence: TGTGCCAGCAATAACAGGGGGCCCGGTGGCTACACCTTC.

The rearrangement links TRBV9 to TRBJ1-6, with 7 bases matching TRBD1. With V trimmed by 0 bases and J by 10 bases, 7 bases remained unmatched. Germline values: CDR1 SGDLS, CDR2 YYNGEE. The CDR3 extends over 15 amino acids. In DNA, the CDR3 is TGTGCCAGCAGCGTAGGGGGGACAGCCCCCTCACCCCTCCACTTT. This sequence encodes CASSVGGTAPSPLHF.

This sequence joins TRBV6-4 and TRBJ2-1, with 10 bases lining up with TRBD2. The CDR3 consists of 19 residues. Germline V gives CDR1 MRHNA, CDR2 SNTAGT. The trim removed 2 bases at V and 0 bases at J, leaving 10 bases unmatched. The CDR3 spells CASSDENDSGRSSYNEQFF. DNA for the CDR3: TGTGCCAGCAGTGACGAAAATGATAGCGGGAGGAGCTCCTACAATGAGCAGTTCTTC.

The rearrangement joins TRBV10-3 to TRBJ1-5; D is unclear. In germline, CDR1 is ENHRY, CDR2 SYGVKD. V lost 2 bases to trimming and J lost 7 bases, with 6 bases between them. This CDR3 has 12 amino acids. The CDR3 here is CAISEAEQPQHF. Written as DNA, the CDR3 is TGTGCCATCAGTGAGGCGGAGCAGCCCCAGCATTTT.

This clone has only one observation. This chain uses TRBV29-1 with TRBJ2-7; tentatively, D is TRBD1 (5 bases). The V and J ends lost 6 bases and 3 bases respectively, with 12 bases between them. CDR3 length equals 12 residues. Germline V gene lookup returns CDR1 SQVTM and CDR2 ANQGSEA. The CDR3 nucleotides read TGCAGCGTGGAGCTGGACATCTACGAGCAGTACTTC. It specifies CSVELDIYEQYF.